Below, 29 T cell receptor beta chains from the same sample are listed, as sequenced in a study of T cells after posttransplantation cyclophosphamide. TCRdb keeps only in-frame clones here, not all; method: immunoSEQ multiplex PCR. Listed for the sample are 30,000 to 50,000 clones, none seen a single time. The source material was PBMCs. The receptors originated from a woman between 50 and 59 years old in good health and a related stem cell transplant donor.

Many counts were recorded for this clone. The rearrangement joins TRBV18 to TRBJ1-2, with D possibly matching TRBD1 (5 bases). Deletions cut 6 bases from V and 4 bases from J, with 15 bases between. Looked up from germline, CDR1 is KGHSH and CDR2 is LQKENI. The CDR3 has 14 residues. The CDR3 reads CASSPAPGPYGYTF. The DNA for the CDR3 is TGTGCCAGCTCCCCAGCCCCAGGGCCCTATGGCTACACCTTC.

The sample holds many counts of this clone. V and J are TRBV7-9 and TRBJ2-7; D is possibly TRBD1 (6 bases). The CDR3 contains 14 residues. From germline, CDR1 is SEHNR and CDR2 FQNEAQ (reference sequence). Trimming stripped 5 bases from V and 3 bases from J, with 14 bases between. This chain's CDR3 is CASSQGKVGYEQYF. In DNA form, the CDR3 reads TGTGCCAGCAGCCAGGGGAAGGTAGGCTACGAGCAGTACTTC.

This clone was detected a few times. The chain employs TRBV7-9 and TRBJ1-6; D is unresolved. From germline, CDR1 is SEHNR and CDR2 FQNEAQ (reference sequence). Trimming removed 6 bases at V and 8 bases at J, with 17 bases between. The CDR3 length is 15 residues. CDR3 residues: CASRAGSQRDSPLHF. In nucleotides, the CDR3 is TGTGCCAGCAGAGCCGGGTCTCAGAGGGATTCACCCCTCCACTTT.

This clone appeared many times. The chain uses TRBV6-5 and TRBJ2-7; TRBD1 matches at 8 bases. The CDR3 is 14 amino acids. Losses at the gene ends were 4 bases for V and 3 bases for J; bases not matched to a gene: 5. The V gene's germline CDR1 is MNHEY and CDR2 SVGAGI. The CDR3 spells CASSFDRGLYEQYF. CDR3 bases: TGTGCCAGCAGTTTTGACAGGGGACTCTACGAGCAGTACTTC.

This clone was counted at least ten times. This chain links TRBV5-4 with TRBJ1-4, with D possibly being TRBD1 (6 bases). The germline V and J ends were trimmed by 4 bases and 0 bases, with 13 bases remaining between them. The CDR3 is 16 residues long. CDR1 is SGHNT, CDR2 YYREEE, per germline (reference sequence). This chain's CDR3 is CASSPGGLATNEKLFF. DNA for the CDR3: TGTGCCAGCAGCCCGGGGGGCCTTGCAACTAATGAAAAACTGTTTTTT.

The table lists this clone with many counts. The chain is built from TRBV4-3 and TRBJ1-4; D is perhaps TRBD1 (5 bases). This CDR3 spans 15 amino acids. The germline V and J ends were trimmed by 5 bases and 7 bases, with 17 bases remaining between them. In germline, CDR1 is LGHNA, CDR2 YSLEER. The CDR3 DNA reads TGCGCCAGCAGCTATGGGGCAGGGTCAAGTGAAAAACTGTTTTTT. Protein product: CASSYGAGSSEKLFF.

This clone has a count of ten or more. The chain recombines TRBV19 with TRBJ2-6; the match to TRBD1 covers 8 bases. J lost 2 bases, V lost 4 bases, and 1 base had no gene match. Germline CDR1 and CDR2: LNHDA and SQIVND (reference sequence). The CDR3 contains 15 residues. CDR3 sequence (DNA): TGTGCCAGTAGTAAGGACAGGGCTGGGGCCAACGTCCTGACTTTC. It yields the protein CASSKDRAGANVLTF.

The sample holds many counts of this clone. The chain has TRBV30 and TRBJ2-6, with 7 bases fitting TRBD1. CDR1 and CDR2 (germline): GTSNPN, SVGIG (reference sequence). The CDR3 runs 16 residues. Trimming at V came to 5 bases and at J to 0 bases, leaving 7 bases not matched to a gene. The CDR3 reads CAWSRQGSSGANVLTF. CDR3 coding DNA: TGTGCCTGGTCGAGACAGGGTTCCTCTGGGGCCAACGTCCTGACTTTC.

At least ten counts were recorded for this clone. V gene TRBV4-1 combines with J gene TRBJ1-5, with 7 nucleotides matching TRBD1. The length of the CDR3 is 15 residues. Germline-derived CDR1 and CDR2 are MGHRA and YSYEKL. The V and J ends lost 2 bases and 2 bases, in that order; junction bases with no gene match: 3. CDR3 sequence reads: CASSQPDRGNQPQHF. CDR3 sequence (DNA): TGCGCCAGCAGCCAACCTGACAGGGGCAATCAGCCCCAGCATTTT.

The sample holds many counts of this clone. The V gene is TRBV5-1, the J gene TRBJ2-1; 9 nucleotides agree with TRBD2. This CDR3 has 16 residues. V shed 2 bases, J shed 5 bases, and the junction held 8 bases outside the gene matches. Germline-derived CDR1 and CDR2 are SGHRS and YFSETQ. The CDR3 protein is CASSFLPRGGNNEQFF. Here the CDR3 DNA reads TGCGCCAGCAGCTTCCTTCCGCGGGGGGGAAACAATGAGCAGTTCTTC.

This clone was seen at least ten times. The rearrangement uses TRBV2 and TRBJ1-2; 9 nucleotides line up with TRBD1. Per the germline V gene, CDR1 is SNHLY and CDR2 is FYNNEI. Trimming cost V 0 bases and J 5 bases; bases outside gene matches: 4. The CDR3 sequence is 15 residues long. The chain's CDR3 is CASSEAPGTGYGYTF. The CDR3 DNA reads TGTGCCAGCAGTGAAGCGCCAGGGACAGGGTATGGCTACACCTTC.

This clone was counted ten times or more. The gene calls are TRBV5-1 and TRBJ2-2; 8 bases are a match to TRBD1. Germline-derived CDR1 and CDR2 are SGHRS and YFSETQ. The CDR3 loop spans 15 amino acids. Trimming at V came to 5 bases and at J to 3 bases, leaving 6 bases not matched to a gene. In nucleotides, the CDR3 is TGCGCCAGCAGTCAGGGGACAGGATACACCGGGGAGCTGTTTTTT. Translated: CASSQGTGYTGELFF.

This clone appeared many times. This chain links TRBV14 with TRBJ1-1; 7 nucleotides agree with TRBD1. Trimming at V came to 3 bases and at J to 8 bases, leaving 3 bases not matched to a gene. Germline V gene sequence: CDR1 SGHDN, CDR2 FVKESK. CDR3 length: 12 residues. In nucleotides, the CDR3 is TGTGCCAGCAGCCACCCGACAGGGGAAGCTTTCTTT. Protein sequence: CASSHPTGEAFF.

This clone was observed a few times. This chain connects TRBV5-8 to TRBJ2-3, with 9 bases aligning to TRBD1. Germline loops: CDR1 SGHTS, CDR2 YDEGEE. J gave up 3 bases and V 2 bases, and 7 bases lay outside the gene matches. CDR3 length: 16 amino acids. CDR3 in DNA: TGTGCCAGCAGCTTATTTCGGGGACAGGGAACAGATACGCAGTATTTT. Protein sequence: CASSLFRGQGTDTQYF.

The V and J genes are TRBV9 and TRBJ2-3; D may be TRBD2 (6 bases). Germline loops: CDR1 SGDLS, CDR2 YYNGEE. Trimming removed 7 bases from V and 0 bases from J, with 15 bases in between. This CDR3 is built from 15 residues. This chain's CDR3 is CASSIADYSTDTQYF. The CDR3 nucleotides read TGTGCCAGCTCGATAGCGGATTATAGCACAGATACGCAGTATTTT.

Ten or more counts support this clone. This rearrangement joins TRBV12-5 to TRBJ1-1, with TRBD1 as a possible D gene (5 bases). The CDR3 is 18 residues long. V was shortened by 0 bases and J by 1 base, with 18 bases between the two germline ends. Germline CDR1 and CDR2: LGHNT and FRNRAP. CDR3 bases: TGTGCTAGTGGTTTGGTCATAGGGATTGGACATCAGAACACTGAAGCTTTCTTT. It yields the protein CASGLVIGIGHQNTEAFF.

In this sample, this clone turned up many times. The chain links TRBV19 to TRBJ2-2; TRBD1 matches 11 bases. Unmatched junction bases numbered 13, after V lost 5 bases and J lost 8 bases. CDR1 LNHDA and CDR2 SQIVND come from the germline V gene (reference sequence). The CDR3 is 17 residues long. The chain's CDR3 is CASSPTLGQGAWGELFF. As DNA, the CDR3 is TGTGCCAGTAGTCCAACCCTCGGACAGGGGGCCTGGGGGGAGCTGTTTTTT.

At least ten counts were recorded for this clone. The chain employs TRBV19 and TRBJ2-2; TRBD2 aligns across 11 bases. CDR3 size: 15 residues. V dropped 6 bases and J dropped 5; count of bases not matched to a gene: 5. The germline gives CDR1 LNHDA, CDR2 SQIVND (reference sequence). The CDR3 loop reads CASRSSGGGTGELFF. In DNA form, the CDR3 reads TGTGCCAGTAGAAGTAGCGGGGGGGGTACCGGGGAGCTGTTTTTT. Full variable domain (outside the CDR3, taken from reference TRBV19 and TRBJ2-2): DGGITQSPKYLFRKEGQNVTLSCEQNLNHDAMYWYRQDPGQGLRLIYYSQIVNDFQKGDIAEGYSVSREKKESFPLTVTSAQKNPTAFYLCASRSSGGGTGELFFGEGSRLTVL.

This clone has a count of ten or more. The chain links TRBV5-6 to TRBJ2-7; the D gene is possibly TRBD1 (6 bases). The CDR3 runs to 13 residues. V was clipped by 4 bases and J by 3 bases, with 11 bases between them. Per the germline V gene, CDR1 is SGHDT and CDR2 is YYEEEE. In DNA, the CDR3 is TGTGCCAGCAGCGCAGGGGTTAGCTACGAGCAGTACTTC. Protein product: CASSAGVSYEQYF.

This clone was counted many times. This chain uses TRBV7-2 with TRBJ2-2; D might be TRBD1 (6 bases). V was cut by 5 bases and J by 4 bases, with 17 bases left in between. The germline CDR1 and CDR2 sequences are SGHTA and FQGNSA. The CDR3 is 16 amino acids. CDR3 loop: CASSPRTVMSTGELFF. The DNA for the CDR3 is TGTGCCAGCAGCCCGAGGACAGTTATGAGCACCGGGGAGCTGTTTTTT.

This clone showed up many times. The chain employs TRBV2 and TRBJ1-2, with 8 bases that match TRBD1. Trimming took 5 bases from V and 12 from J; bases not matched to a gene: 8. CDR3 length equals 12 residues. Germline V lookup: CDR1 SNHLY, CDR2 FYNNEI. The CDR3 DNA is TGTGCCAGCAGTTCCGGGACAGGTCTTCACACCTTC. Translation gives CASSSGTGLHTF.

The table lists this clone with many counts. Other nucleotide sequences from this sample produce the same CDR3. This chain uses TRBV7-9 with TRBJ1-3; unclear D gene. This CDR3 is built from 15 residues. Trimming took off 0 bases at V and 0 bases at J, with 6 bases between the two ends. Germline CDR1 and CDR2: SEHNR and FQNEAQ (reference sequence). CDR3 residues: CASSLAASSGNTIYF. The DNA of the CDR3 is TGTGCCAGCAGCTTAGCAGCATCCTCTGGAAACACCATATATTTT.

This clone came up many times. The chain is built from TRBV7-2 and TRBJ1-2; D is perhaps TRBD1 (6 bases). Per the germline V gene, CDR1 is SGHTA and CDR2 is FQGNSA. The CDR3 length is 16 residues. V gave up 3 bases and J gave up 8 bases, with 22 bases separating them. This chain's CDR3 is CASSFKGEAAPYGYTF. The CDR3 DNA sequence: TGTGCCAGCAGCTTTAAGGGGGAAGCCGCTCCCTACGGCTACACCTTC.

This clone showed up many times. In DNA, the CDR3 is TGTGCCAGCAGCCGAACAGGCCTAATAAGAGGCTATGGCTACACCTTC. Translated, it gives CASSRTGLIRGYGYTF. The genes are TRBV5-4 and TRBJ1-2; perhaps TRBD1 as D (5 bases). The CDR3 sequence is 16 residues long. The V gene's germline CDR1 is SGHNT and CDR2 YYREEE (reference sequence). The V and J ends lost 4 bases and 4 bases respectively, with 20 bases between them.

This clone was seen at least ten times. The chain is built from TRBV28 and TRBJ2-3; 10 bases map to TRBD2. The length of the CDR3 is 14 residues. V lost 5 bases, J lost 4 bases, and 3 bases stayed unmatched. Germline V gene sequence: CDR1 MDHEN, CDR2 SYDVKM. The CDR3 here is CASSLGLAADTQYF. The CDR3 DNA reads TGTGCCAGCAGTCTCGGACTAGCGGCAGATACGCAGTATTTT. The variable domain in full, with the rest retrieved from reference TRBV28 and TRBJ2-3, is DVKVTQSSRYLVKRTGEKVFLECVQDMDHENMFWYRQDPGLGLRLIYFSYDVKMKEKGDIPEGYSVSREKKERFSLILESASTNQTSMYLCASSLGLAADTQYFGPGTRLTVL.

This clone has at least ten counts. The chain joins TRBV10-3 to TRBJ1-2, with TRBD1 matching over 9 bases. This CDR3 is 15 amino acids long. Germline CDR1 is ENHRY and CDR2 is SYGVKD. The trim removed 2 bases at V and 4 bases at J, leaving 5 bases unmatched. The CDR3 is CAISEPGDRAYGYTF. CDR3 DNA: TGTGCCATCAGTGAGCCGGGGGACAGGGCCTATGGCTACACCTTC.

The sample holds many counts of this clone. This chain links TRBV4-3 with TRBJ2-1; possibly TRBD2 for D (7 bases). The V gene's germline CDR1 is LGHNA and CDR2 YSLEER. V gave up 7 bases and J gave up 3 bases, with 19 bases separating them. The CDR3 length is 16 residues. CDR3 bases: TGCGCCAGCACCCTCACAAGGGGGGGTGTCTACAATGAGCAGTTCTTC. Translated, it gives CASTLTRGGVYNEQFF.

This clone was observed many times. The genes are TRBV15 and TRBJ1-2; no definite D call. CDR1 and CDR2 (germline): LNHNV, YYDKDF (reference sequence). This CDR3 region has 15 residues. V dropped 0 bases and J dropped 4 bases, with 12 bases sitting between them. CDR3 region: CATSRDQGSPYGYTF. CDR3 nucleotide sequence: TGTGCCACCAGCAGAGATCAAGGGAGCCCCTATGGCTACACCTTC.

This clone was seen at least ten times. The genes are TRBV7-2 and TRBJ2-7; 13 nucleotides agree with TRBD2. The V gene's germline CDR1 is SGHTA and CDR2 FQGNSA. The CDR3 extends over 16 amino acids. V was clipped by 5 bases and J by 1 base; unmatched bases: 5. CDR3 nucleotide sequence: TGTGCCAGCAGCGGCCAGACTAGCGGGGGGTCCTACGAGCAGTACTTC. It yields the protein CASSGQTSGGSYEQYF.